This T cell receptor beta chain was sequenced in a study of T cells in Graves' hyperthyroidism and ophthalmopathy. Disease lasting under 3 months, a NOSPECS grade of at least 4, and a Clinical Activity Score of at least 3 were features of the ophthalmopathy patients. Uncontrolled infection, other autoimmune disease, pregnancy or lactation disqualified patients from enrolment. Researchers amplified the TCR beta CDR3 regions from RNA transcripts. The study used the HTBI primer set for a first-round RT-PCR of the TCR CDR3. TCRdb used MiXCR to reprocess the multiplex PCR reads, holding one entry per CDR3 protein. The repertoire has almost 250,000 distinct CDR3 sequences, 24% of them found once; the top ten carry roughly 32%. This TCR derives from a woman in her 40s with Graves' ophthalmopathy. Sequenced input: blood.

DNA of the CDR3: TGTGCCAGCAGCCCACGTCAGCTTATAGGTGGGGAGCAGTACTTC. This sequence encodes CASSPRQLIGGEQYF. The rearrangement joins TRBV9 to TRBJ2-7; no definite D call. Looked up from germline, CDR1 is SGDLS and CDR2 is YYNGEE. V was cut by 4 bases and J by 7 bases, with 21 bases left in between. CDR3 length equals 15 residues.